This T cell receptor beta chain was obtained from a study of Graves' ophthalmopathy and Graves' hyperthyroidism (dated by TCRdb to 2016 to 2019). About the investigation overall: Hyperthyroidism was defined as stable when no progression to ophthalmopathy occurred within 18 months of follow-up. TCR beta repertoire signatures were used to distinguish Graves' ophthalmopathy from Graves' hyperthyroidism and to predict progression to ophthalmopathy. In total, approximately 130 blood samples were TCR-sequenced: roughly 45 ophthalmopathy, roughly 80 hyperthyroidism and some 17 hyperthyroidism-to-ophthalmopathy patients. To explore V-J signatures that separate ophthalmopathy from hyperthyroidism, a discovery set of approximately 100 patients was enrolled, consisting of about 45 with ophthalmopathy and under 65 with stable hyperthyroidism. An independent validation cohort was composed of fewer than 20 hyperthyroidism patients and 15 to 17 patients who later progressed from hyperthyroidism to ophthalmopathy. In over five hyperthyroidism patients, T-cell repertoires of thyroid tissue and blood were compared. Following sample collection, hyperthyroidism patients were given methimazole at a starting dose of 30 mg daily, and ophthalmopathy patients were given high-dose intravenous methylprednisolone.

The CDR3 holds 15 amino acids from the cysteine to the phenylalanine. CDR3 DNA only is kept here, 45 bases in frame from base 1. According to the germline V gene (reference sequence), CDR1 reads DFQATT and CDR2 reads SNEGSKA. Relative to germline, V is 0 bases shorter and J is 5 bases shorter, with 17 bases between their ends. This clonotype was observed many times. Its antigen is unknown. Base qualities were left out, and no much larger clone turns up one base away. The full study reports these points: In cross-validation, the 13-signature model distinguished ophthalmopathy from stable hyperthyroidism with approximately 90% sensitivity and about 81% specificity, while in the test set the corresponding values were 80% and 75%. Among expanded thyroid clonotypes with frequency above 0.001, most also showed up in blood, which suggests that blood repertoires may reflect the thyroid immune response. In validation, the model predicted ophthalmopathy progression with roughly 68% sensitivity and 72.22% specificity; 12 predicted patients were CT-confirmed with GO in a median of approximately 6.5 months. Sample size was not predetermined statistically, and investigators were not blinded to group allocation.

Hyperthyroidism patients were newly diagnosed, were aged 18 to 65 years, and had a disease duration under 2 months. Patients with other autoimmune diseases, uncontrolled infections, pregnancy or lactation were excluded from the study. Diagnosis relied on clinical symptoms, serum thyroxine, TRAb, thyroid ultrasound and orbital computed tomography. Total RNA was extracted with Trizol reagent and quality-checked on an Agilent 2100 Bioanalyzer. For repertoire sequencing, TCR beta CDR3 regions were amplified from RNA transcripts. HTBI primers and the Qiagen OneStep RT-PCR kit were used in a first-round RT-PCR, which was followed by a second-round multiplex PCR, size selection and purification. Libraries were sequenced paired-end with 100 bp reads on an Illumina HiSeq2000. Per the authors' processing: Reads were processed with SOAPnuke, discarding reads with adapters, uncalled bases, mean Phred below 15, or no exact constant-primer or identifier match. COPE v1.2.5 was used to merge high-quality paired reads. Unique nucleotide sequences were defined as clonotypes and aligned to IMGT TRB V, D and J references using MiTCR v1.1. Only V-J combinations with frequency above 0.0001 were analysed, covering approximately 99% of repertoires. For each V-J combination, a TCR clonal expansion and chaos score was defined as F50 clonal expansion divided by the chaos observed in the TCRdist matrix. Features were reduced by Welch's t-statistics and random forest to over 10 V-J combinations, which fed a naive Bayes classifier. The Morisita-Horn index was used to measure how similar the thyroid and blood repertoires were. The public sequencing data were trimmed at Q25 with fastp and processed into clonotypes with MiXCR by TCRdb, which kept only in-frame beta chains. When rows share a CDR3 protein, they turn into one entry using the most common DNA and genes. TCRdb, rather than the study authors, made the V and J calls. In all, the sample holds about 590,000 distinct CDR3 sequences, and 35% to 40% of those were seen once. The ten largest clones take up roughly 4.5% of the sample.

The rearranged segments are TRBV20-1 and TRBJ2-7; the best D guess is TRBD2, with 6 bases matching. The source of this sequence is an adult man with Graves' hyperthyroidism. Sequencing used peripheral blood or thyroid tissue (not recorded which). The nucleotides are TGCAGTGCTAGAGATCTGGAGGGGTTGGGCCACGAGCAGTACTTC. Translated, it reads CSARDLEGLGHEQYF.